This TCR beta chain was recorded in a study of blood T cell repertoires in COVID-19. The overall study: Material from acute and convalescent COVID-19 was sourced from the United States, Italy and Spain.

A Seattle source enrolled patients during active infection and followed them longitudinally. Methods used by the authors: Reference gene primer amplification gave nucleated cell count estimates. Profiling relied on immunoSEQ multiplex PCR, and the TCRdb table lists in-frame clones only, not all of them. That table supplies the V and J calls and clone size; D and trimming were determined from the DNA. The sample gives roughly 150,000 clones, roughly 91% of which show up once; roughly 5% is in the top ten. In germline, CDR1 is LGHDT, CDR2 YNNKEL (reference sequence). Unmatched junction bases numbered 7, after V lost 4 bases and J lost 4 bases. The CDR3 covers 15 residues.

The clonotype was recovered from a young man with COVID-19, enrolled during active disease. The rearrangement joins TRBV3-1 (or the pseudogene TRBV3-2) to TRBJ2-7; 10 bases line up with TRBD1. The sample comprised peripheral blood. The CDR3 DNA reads TGTGCCAGCAGCCCCGGGACAGGGGAACATTACGAGCAGTACTTC. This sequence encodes CASSPGTGEHYEQYF.